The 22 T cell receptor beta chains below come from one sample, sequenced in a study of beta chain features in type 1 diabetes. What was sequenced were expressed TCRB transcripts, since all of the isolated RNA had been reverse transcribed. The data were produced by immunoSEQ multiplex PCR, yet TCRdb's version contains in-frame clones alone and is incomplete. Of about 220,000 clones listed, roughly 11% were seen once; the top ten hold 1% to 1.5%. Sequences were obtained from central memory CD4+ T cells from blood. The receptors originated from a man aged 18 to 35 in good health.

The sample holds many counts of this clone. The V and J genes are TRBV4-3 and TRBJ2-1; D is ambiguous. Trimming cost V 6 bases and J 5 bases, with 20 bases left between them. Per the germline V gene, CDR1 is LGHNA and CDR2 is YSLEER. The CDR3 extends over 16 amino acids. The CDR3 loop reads CASSEGRSNWDNEQFF. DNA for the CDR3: TGCGCCAGCAGTGAAGGCCGGTCCAATTGGGACAATGAGCAGTTCTTC.

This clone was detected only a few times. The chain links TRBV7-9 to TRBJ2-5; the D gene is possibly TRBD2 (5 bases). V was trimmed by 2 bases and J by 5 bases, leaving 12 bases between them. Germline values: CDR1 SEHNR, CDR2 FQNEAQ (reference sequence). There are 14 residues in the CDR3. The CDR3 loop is CASSLTPGGETQYF. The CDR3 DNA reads TGTGCCAGCAGCTTAACCCCAGGCGGGGAGACCCAGTACTTC.

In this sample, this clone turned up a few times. The DNA for the CDR3 is TGTGCCAGCAGCTTAGACCAGGGAACCTACAATGAGCAGTTCTTC. Its translation: CASSLDQGTYNEQFF. The chain combines TRBV7-2 with TRBJ2-1; tentatively, D is TRBD1 (5 bases). V lost 1 base and J lost 2, with 9 bases in between. This CDR3 has 15 amino acids. Germline V gives CDR1 SGHTA, CDR2 FQGNSA. The whole variable domain, remainder taken from reference TRBV7-2 and TRBJ2-1, is GAGVSQSPSNKVTEKGKDVELRCDPISGHTALYWYRQSLGQGLEFLIYFQGNSAPDKSGLPSDRFSAERTGGSVSTLTIQRTQQEDSAVYLCASSLDQGTYNEQFFGPGTRLTVL.

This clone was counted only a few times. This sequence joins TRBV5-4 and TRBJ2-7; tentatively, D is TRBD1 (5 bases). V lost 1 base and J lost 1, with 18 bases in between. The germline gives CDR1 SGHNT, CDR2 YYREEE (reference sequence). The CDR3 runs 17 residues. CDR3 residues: CASSLKLDSRISYEQYF. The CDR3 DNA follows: TGTGCCAGCAGCTTGAAATTAGACAGCCGAATTTCCTACGAGCAGTACTTC.

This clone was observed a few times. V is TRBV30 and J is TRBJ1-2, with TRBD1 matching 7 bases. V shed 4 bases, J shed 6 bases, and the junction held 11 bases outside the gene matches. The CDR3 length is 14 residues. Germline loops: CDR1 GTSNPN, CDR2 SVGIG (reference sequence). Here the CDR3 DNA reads TGTGCCTGGAACCGAAACAGGGGAGGGAATGGCTACACCTTC. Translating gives CAWNRNRGGNGYTF.

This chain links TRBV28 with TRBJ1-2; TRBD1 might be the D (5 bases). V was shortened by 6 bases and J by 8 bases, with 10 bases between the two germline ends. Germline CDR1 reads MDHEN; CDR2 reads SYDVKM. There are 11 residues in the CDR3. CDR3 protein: CASSPGWGYTF. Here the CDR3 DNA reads TGTGCCAGCAGCCCAGGGTGGGGCTACACCTTC.

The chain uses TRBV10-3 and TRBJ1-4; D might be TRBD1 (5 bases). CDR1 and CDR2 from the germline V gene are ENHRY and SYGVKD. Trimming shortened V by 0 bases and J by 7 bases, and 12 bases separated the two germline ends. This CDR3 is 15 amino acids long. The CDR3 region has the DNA TGTGCCATCAGTGAGTCCCAGGGTGGGGGTGAAAAACTGTTTTTT. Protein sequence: CAISESQGGGEKLFF.

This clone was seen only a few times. The CDR3 region has the DNA TGTGCCAGCAGTGGACGACAGGCGAGCTCCTACAATGAGCAGTTCTTC. It translates to CASSGRQASSYNEQFF. The chain carries TRBV2 and TRBJ2-1, with D maybe TRBD1 (6 bases). From germline, CDR1 is SNHLY and CDR2 FYNNEI. V lost 4 bases and J lost 0, with 13 bases in between. This CDR3 contains 16 residues.

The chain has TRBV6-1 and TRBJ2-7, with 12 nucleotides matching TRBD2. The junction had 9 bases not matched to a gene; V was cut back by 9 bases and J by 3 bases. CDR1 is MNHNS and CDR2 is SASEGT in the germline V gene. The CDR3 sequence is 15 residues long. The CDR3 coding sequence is TGTGCCAGTGTCAGCGGACTAGCGGGAAACTACGAGCAGTACTTC. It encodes CASVSGLAGNYEQYF.

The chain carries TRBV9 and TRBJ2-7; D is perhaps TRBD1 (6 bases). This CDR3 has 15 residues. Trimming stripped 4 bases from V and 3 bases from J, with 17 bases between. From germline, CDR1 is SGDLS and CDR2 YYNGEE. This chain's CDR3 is CASSSRDKGYYEQYF. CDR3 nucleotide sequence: TGTGCCAGCAGCTCCCGGGACAAGGGGTACTACGAGCAGTACTTC.

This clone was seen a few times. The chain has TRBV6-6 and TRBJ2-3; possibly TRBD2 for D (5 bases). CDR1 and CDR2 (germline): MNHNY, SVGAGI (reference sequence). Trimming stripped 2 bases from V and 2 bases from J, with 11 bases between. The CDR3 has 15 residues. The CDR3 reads CASSYRGRDTDTQYF. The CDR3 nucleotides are TGTGCCAGCAGTTACCGAGGTCGGGACACAGATACGCAGTATTTT.

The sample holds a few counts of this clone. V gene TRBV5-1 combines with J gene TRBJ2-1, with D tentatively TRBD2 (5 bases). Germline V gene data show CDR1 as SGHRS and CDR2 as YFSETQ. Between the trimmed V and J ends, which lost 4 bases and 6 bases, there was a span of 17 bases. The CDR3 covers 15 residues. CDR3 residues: CASSDSDKGFNEQFF. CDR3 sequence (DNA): TGCGCCAGCAGCGATAGCGATAAGGGATTCAATGAGCAGTTCTTC.

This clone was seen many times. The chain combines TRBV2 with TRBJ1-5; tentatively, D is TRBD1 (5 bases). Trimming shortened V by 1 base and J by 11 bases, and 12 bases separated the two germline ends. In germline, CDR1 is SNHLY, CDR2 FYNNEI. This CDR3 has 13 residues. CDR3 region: CASSEVRGSAQHF. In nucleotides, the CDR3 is TGTGCCAGCAGTGAAGTAAGGGGATCAGCCCAGCATTTT.

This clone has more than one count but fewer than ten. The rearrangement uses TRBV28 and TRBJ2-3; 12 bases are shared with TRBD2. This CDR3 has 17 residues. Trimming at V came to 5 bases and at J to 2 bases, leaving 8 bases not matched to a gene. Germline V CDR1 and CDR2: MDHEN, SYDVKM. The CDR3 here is CASSPRLAGATTDTQYF. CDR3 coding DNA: TGTGCCAGCAGTCCCCGACTAGCGGGAGCGACCACAGATACGCAGTATTTT.

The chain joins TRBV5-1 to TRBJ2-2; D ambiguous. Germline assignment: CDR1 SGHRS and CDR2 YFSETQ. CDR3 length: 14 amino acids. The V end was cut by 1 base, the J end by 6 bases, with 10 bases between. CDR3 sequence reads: CASSLLASPGELFF. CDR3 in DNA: TGCGCCAGCAGCTTGTTAGCCTCCCCCGGGGAGCTGTTTTTT.

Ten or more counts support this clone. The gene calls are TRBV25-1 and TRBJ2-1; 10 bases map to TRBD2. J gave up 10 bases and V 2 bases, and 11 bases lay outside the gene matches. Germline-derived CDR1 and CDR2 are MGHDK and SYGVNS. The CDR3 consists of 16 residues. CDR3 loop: CASSEPPAGGRLEQFF. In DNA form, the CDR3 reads TGTGCCAGCAGTGAACCTCCAGCGGGAGGGAGACTAGAGCAGTTCTTC.

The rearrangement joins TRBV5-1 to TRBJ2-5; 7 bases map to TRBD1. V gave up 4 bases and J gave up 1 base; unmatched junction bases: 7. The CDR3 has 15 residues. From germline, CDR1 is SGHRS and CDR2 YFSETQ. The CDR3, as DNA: TGCGCCAGCAGCACTCCCCGGGACAGCCAAGAGACCCAGTACTTC. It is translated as CASSTPRDSQETQYF.

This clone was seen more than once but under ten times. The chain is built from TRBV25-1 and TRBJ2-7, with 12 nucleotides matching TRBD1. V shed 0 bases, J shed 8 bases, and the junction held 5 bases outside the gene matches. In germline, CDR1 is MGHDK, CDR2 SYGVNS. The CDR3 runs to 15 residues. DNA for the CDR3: TGTGCCAGCAGTGAATATGGGGGACAGGGGGCTCAGCAGTACTTC. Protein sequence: CASSEYGGQGAQQYF.

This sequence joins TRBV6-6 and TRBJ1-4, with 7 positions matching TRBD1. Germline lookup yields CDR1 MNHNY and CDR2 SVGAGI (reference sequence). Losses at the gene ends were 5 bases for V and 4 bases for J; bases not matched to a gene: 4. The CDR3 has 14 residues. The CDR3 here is CASSTGTVNEKLFF. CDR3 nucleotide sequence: TGTGCCAGCAGTACCGGGACAGTTAATGAAAAACTGTTTTTT.

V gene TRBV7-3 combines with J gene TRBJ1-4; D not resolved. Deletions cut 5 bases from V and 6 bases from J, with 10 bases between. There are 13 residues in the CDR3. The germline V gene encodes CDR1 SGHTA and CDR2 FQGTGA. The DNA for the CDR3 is TGTGCCAGCAGCACGTTCCCGGATGAAAAACTGTTTTTT. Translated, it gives CASSTFPDEKLFF.

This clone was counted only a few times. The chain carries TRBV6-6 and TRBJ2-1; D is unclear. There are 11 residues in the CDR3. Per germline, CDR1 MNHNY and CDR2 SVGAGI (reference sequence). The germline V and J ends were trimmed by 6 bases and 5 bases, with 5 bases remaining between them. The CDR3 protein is CASRDNNEQFF. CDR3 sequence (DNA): TGTGCCAGCAGGGATAACAATGAGCAGTTCTTC.

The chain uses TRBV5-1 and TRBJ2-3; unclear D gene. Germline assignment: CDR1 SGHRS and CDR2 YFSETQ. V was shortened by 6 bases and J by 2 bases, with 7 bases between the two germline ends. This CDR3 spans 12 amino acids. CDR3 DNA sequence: TGCGCCAGCAAGAGTTCCACAGATACGCAGTATTTT. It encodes CASKSSTDTQYF.